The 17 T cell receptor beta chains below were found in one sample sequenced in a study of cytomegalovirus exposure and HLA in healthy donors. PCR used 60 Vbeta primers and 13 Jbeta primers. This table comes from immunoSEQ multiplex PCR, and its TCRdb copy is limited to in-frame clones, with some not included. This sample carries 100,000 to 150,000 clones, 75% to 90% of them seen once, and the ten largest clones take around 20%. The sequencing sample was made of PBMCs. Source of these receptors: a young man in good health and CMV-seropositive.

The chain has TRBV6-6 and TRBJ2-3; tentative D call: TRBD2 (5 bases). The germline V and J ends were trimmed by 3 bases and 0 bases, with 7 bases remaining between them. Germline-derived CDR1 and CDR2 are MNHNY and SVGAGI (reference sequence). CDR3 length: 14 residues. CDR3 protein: CASSYWTSTDTQYF. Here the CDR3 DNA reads TGTGCCAGCAGTTATTGGACTAGCACAGATACGCAGTATTTT.

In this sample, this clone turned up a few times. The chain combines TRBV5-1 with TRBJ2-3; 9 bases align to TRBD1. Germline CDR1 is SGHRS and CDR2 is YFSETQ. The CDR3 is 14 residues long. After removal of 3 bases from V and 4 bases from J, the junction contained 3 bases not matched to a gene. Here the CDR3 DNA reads TGCGCCAGCAGCTGGGACAGGGTTGCAGATACGCAGTATTTT. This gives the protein CASSWDRVADTQYF.

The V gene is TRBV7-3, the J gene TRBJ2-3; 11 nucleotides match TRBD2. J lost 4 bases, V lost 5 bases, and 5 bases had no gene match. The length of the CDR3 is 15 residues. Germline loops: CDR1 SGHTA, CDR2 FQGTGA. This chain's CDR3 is CASSLSGGAADTQYF. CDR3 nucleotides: TGTGCCAGCAGCCTTAGCGGGGGGGCCGCAGATACGCAGTATTTT.

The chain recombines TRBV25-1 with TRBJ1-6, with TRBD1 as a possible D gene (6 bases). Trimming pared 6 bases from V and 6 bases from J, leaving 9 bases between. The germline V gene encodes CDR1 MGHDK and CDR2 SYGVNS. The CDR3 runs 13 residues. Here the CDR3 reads CASSEQGNSPLHF. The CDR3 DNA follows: TGTGCCAGCAGCGAACAGGGTAATTCACCCCTCCACTTT.

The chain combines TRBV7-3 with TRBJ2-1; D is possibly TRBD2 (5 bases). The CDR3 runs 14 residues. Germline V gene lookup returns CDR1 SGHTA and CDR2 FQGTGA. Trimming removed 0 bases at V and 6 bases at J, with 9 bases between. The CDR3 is CASSLTDGVNEQFF. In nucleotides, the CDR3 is TGTGCCAGCAGCTTAACAGACGGGGTCAATGAGCAGTTCTTC.

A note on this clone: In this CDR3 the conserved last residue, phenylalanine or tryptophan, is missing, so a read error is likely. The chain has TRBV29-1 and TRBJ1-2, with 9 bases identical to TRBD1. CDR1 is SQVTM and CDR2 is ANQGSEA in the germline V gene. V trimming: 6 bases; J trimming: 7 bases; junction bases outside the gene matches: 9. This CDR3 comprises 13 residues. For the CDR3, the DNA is TGCAGCGTCCCCGAACAGGGGGCAAGTGGCTACACCCTC. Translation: CSVPEQGASGYTL.

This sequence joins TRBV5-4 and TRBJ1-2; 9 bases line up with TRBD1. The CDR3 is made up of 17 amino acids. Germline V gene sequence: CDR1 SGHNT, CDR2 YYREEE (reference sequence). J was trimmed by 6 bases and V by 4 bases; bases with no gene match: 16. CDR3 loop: CASSTVPGQGTWDGYTF. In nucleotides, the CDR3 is TGTGCCAGCAGCACCGTACCGGGACAGGGAACGTGGGATGGCTACACCTTC. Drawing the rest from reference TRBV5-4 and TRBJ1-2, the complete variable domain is ETGVTQSPTHLIKTRGQQVTLRCSSQSGHNTVSWYQQALGQGPQFIFQYYREEENGRGNFPPRFSGLQFPNYSSELNVNALELDDSALYLCASSTVPGQGTWDGYTFGSGTRLTVV.

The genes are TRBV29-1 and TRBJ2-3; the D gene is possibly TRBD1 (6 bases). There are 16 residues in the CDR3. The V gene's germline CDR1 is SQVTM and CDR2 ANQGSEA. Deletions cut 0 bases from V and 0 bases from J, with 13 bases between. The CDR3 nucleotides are TGCAGCGTTGAAGATTTGGGACACTCTAGCACAGATACGCAGTATTTT. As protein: CSVEDLGHSSTDTQYF.

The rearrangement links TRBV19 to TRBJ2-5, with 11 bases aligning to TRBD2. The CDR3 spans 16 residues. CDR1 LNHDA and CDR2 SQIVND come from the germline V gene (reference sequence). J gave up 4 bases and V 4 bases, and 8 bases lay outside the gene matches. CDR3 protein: CASSTSSGGLVETQYF. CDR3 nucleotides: TGTGCCAGTAGTACATCTAGCGGGGGGTTAGTAGAGACCCAGTACTTC.

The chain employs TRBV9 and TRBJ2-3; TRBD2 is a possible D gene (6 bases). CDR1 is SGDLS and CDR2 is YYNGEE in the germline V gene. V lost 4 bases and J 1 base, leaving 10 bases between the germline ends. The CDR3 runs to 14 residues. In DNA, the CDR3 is TGTGCCAGCAGCTGGGACTCCGGCACAGATACGCAGTATTTT. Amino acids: CASSWDSGTDTQYF.

As DNA, the CDR3 is TGTGCCAGCAGCTCCGTGGACGGACTAAATGAAAAACTGTTTTTT. Translated: CASSSVDGLNEKLFF. The chain has TRBV11-2 and TRBJ1-4; no firm D call. The V gene lost 4 bases and the J gene lost 5 bases, with 14 bases spanning the gap. CDR1 SGHAT and CDR2 FQNNGV come from the germline V gene. This CDR3 spans 15 amino acids.

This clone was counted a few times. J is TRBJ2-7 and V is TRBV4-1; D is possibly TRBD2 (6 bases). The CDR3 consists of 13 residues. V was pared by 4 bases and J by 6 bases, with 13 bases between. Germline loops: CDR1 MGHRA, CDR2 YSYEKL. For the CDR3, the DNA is TGCGCCAGCAGCCTCCCGCGGGGCGGCGAGCAGTACTTC. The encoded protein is CASSLPRGGEQYF.

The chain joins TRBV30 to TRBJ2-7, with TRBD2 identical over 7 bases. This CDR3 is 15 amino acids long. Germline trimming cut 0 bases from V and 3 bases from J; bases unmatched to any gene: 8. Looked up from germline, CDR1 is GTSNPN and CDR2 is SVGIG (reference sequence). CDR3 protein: CAWSVGGIGFYEQYF. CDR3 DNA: TGTGCCTGGAGTGTGGGAGGGATCGGATTCTACGAGCAGTACTTC.

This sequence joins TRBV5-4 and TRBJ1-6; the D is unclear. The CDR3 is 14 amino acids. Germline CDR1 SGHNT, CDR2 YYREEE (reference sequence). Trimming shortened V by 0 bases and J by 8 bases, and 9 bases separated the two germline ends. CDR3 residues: CASSLGEVDSPLHF. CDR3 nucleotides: TGTGCCAGCAGCTTGGGGGAGGTGGATTCACCCCTCCACTTT.

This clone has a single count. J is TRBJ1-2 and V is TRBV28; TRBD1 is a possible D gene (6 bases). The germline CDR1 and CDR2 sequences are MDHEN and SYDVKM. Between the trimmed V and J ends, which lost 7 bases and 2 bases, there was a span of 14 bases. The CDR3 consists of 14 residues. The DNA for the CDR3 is TGTGCCAGCATTTTTGGTCAGGGGAACTATGGCTACACCTTC. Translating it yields CASIFGQGNYGYTF.

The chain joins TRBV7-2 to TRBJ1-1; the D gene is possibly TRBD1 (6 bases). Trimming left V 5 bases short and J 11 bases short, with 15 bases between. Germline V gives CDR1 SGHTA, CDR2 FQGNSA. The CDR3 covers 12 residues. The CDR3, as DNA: TGTGCCAGCAGCGAGGGACAAGTGGCCGCTTTCTTT. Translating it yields CASSEGQVAAFF.

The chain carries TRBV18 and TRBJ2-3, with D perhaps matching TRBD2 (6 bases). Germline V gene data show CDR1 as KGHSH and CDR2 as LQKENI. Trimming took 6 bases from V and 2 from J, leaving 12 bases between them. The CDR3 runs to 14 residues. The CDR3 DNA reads TGTGCCAGCTCGTTGGAGGGGCCCACAGATACGCAGTATTTT. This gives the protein CASSLEGPTDTQYF.